The 26 T cell receptor beta chains given below trace back to one sample, sequenced in a study of blood T cell repertoires in COVID-19. Libraries were prepared by immunoSEQ multiplex PCR; TCRdb keeps only in-frame clonotypes and omits some of them. The table has about 170,000 clones, 79% seen once. Sequenced: PBMCs or T cells enriched from blood (not recorded which). Source of these receptors: a woman in her sixties or seventies in a cohort exposed to, infected with or recovered from COVID-19 (not recorded which).

This clone was picked up a small number of times. The J gene is TRBJ1-1, the V gene TRBV5-4; 8 bases match TRBD1. This CDR3 is built from 16 residues. J lost 2 bases, V lost 0 bases, and 6 bases had no gene match. Germline loops: CDR1 SGHNT, CDR2 YYREEE (reference sequence). The DNA for the CDR3 is TGTGCCAGCAGCTTGGGGAACAGGGGGATAAACACTGAAGCTTTCTTT. This translates into CASSLGNRGINTEAFF.

The V and J genes are TRBV27 and TRBJ2-3, with D perhaps matching TRBD2 (6 bases). With 8 bases removed from V and 2 bases from J, the gap between germline ends came to 20 bases. The CDR3 has 16 amino acids. In germline, CDR1 is MNHEY, CDR2 SMNVEV (reference sequence). The CDR3 sequence is CASWTYHAGSTDTQYF. CDR3 in DNA: TGTGCCAGCTGGACTTACCATGCGGGATCCACAGATACGCAGTATTTT.

Worth noting for this clone: The junction does not match germline at one end; this may be a read error. V usage is TRBV7-3 and J usage is TRBJ2-1, with a weak D call TRBD2 (6 bases). This CDR3 comprises 15 residues. Germline values: CDR1 SGHTA, CDR2 FQGTGA. CDR3 region: CASSLTSGGYNEQFF. The CDR3 DNA is TGTGCCAGCAGCCTAACCTCCGGGGGTTACAATGAGCAGTTCTTC.

V gene TRBV5-1 combines with J gene TRBJ2-1, with 14 bases matching TRBD2. Germline CDR1 reads SGHRS; CDR2 reads YFSETQ. With V trimmed by 3 bases and J by 5 bases, 4 bases remained unmatched. The CDR3 is 16 residues long. This CDR3 is CASSSGLAGGHNEQFF. The DNA for the CDR3 is TGCGCCAGCAGCTCCGGACTAGCGGGAGGTCACAATGAGCAGTTCTTC.

The chain employs TRBV18 and TRBJ2-2; unclear D gene. Germline V gives CDR1 KGHSH, CDR2 LQKENI. V dropped 5 bases and J dropped 0 bases, with 7 bases sitting between them. This CDR3 comprises 14 residues. CDR3 region: CASSNNANTGELFF. In DNA, the CDR3 is TGTGCCAGCTCAAACAATGCGAACACCGGGGAGCTGTTTTTT.

The V and J genes are TRBV11-2 and TRBJ2-7, with D possibly TRBD2 on 6 matching bases. Trimming stripped 3 bases from V and 2 bases from J, with 14 bases between. From germline, CDR1 is SGHAT and CDR2 FQNNGV. CDR3 length: 15 amino acids. CDR3 residues: CASSFIAERAYEQYF. The DNA for the CDR3 is TGTGCCAGCAGCTTCATAGCGGAGCGGGCCTACGAGCAGTACTTC.

This chain links TRBV10-1 with TRBJ1-2; 8 positions match TRBD1. The CDR3 extends over 16 amino acids. Germline V gives CDR1 WNHNN, CDR2 SYGVQD (reference sequence). The ends lost 3 bases at V and 3 bases at J; junction bases unmatched: 9. In nucleotides, the CDR3 is TGCGCCAGCAGTGAAAAGGGGACAGGACCGGACTATGGCTACACCTTC. It yields the protein CASSEKGTGPDYGYTF.

This chain connects TRBV10-3 to TRBJ1-1; 12 positions match TRBD1. Germline-derived CDR1 and CDR2 are ENHRY and SYGVKD. The J segment lost 5 bases and the V segment lost 4 bases, leaving 11 bases of the junction unmatched. The CDR3 is 17 amino acids. The CDR3 DNA is TGTGCCATCAGTGTTTGGGACAGGGGGCGGTTGGGGACTGAAGCTTTCTTT. Encoded protein: CAISVWDRGRLGTEAFF.

The gene calls are TRBV24-1 and TRBJ2-3; the match to TRBD1 covers 11 bases. The CDR3 is made up of 15 amino acids. Germline lookup yields CDR1 KGHDR and CDR2 SFDVKD. The ends lost 4 bases at V and 7 bases at J; junction bases unmatched: 6. CDR3 nucleotide sequence: TGTGCCACCAGTGACCCAGGACAGGGGGCACATACGCAGTATTTT. Amino acids: CATSDPGQGAHTQYF.

This chain uses TRBV7-8 with TRBJ2-1; D is ambiguous. In germline, CDR1 is SGHVS, CDR2 FQNEAQ. The CDR3 is 15 residues long. The V end was cut by 1 base, the J end by 4 bases, with 11 bases between. For the CDR3, the DNA is TGTGCCAGCAGCTTAGGCGTCCTTGATTACAATGAGCAGTTCTTC. Translated: CASSLGVLDYNEQFF.

The V and J genes are TRBV7-9 and TRBJ2-1; 7 positions agree with TRBD2. Germline-derived CDR1 and CDR2 are SEHNR and FQNEAQ (reference sequence). Trimming at V came to 11 bases and at J to 8 bases, leaving 6 bases not matched to a gene. This CDR3 spans 11 amino acids. DNA of the CDR3: TGTGCCGGTGCAAGCGGGGATGAGCAGTTCTTC. Residues: CAGASGDEQFF.

The chain recombines TRBV29-1 with TRBJ2-4; 7 bases line up with TRBD1. With V trimmed by 3 bases and J by 8 bases, 1 base remained unmatched. Germline values: CDR1 SQVTM, CDR2 ANQGSEA. This CDR3 contains 11 residues. This chain's CDR3 is CSVDDRDIQYF. In DNA, the CDR3 is TGCAGCGTTGACGACAGGGACATTCAGTACTTC.

Only a few counts were recorded for this clone. The chain has TRBV7-9 and TRBJ2-3, with TRBD2 matching over 13 bases. The CDR3 has 15 residues. The V gene's germline CDR1 is SEHNR and CDR2 FQNEAQ (reference sequence). The trim removed 5 bases at V and 5 bases at J, leaving 4 bases unmatched. The CDR3 loop reads CASSRGTSGKDTQYF. In nucleotides, the CDR3 is TGTGCCAGCAGCCGCGGGACTAGCGGGAAAGATACGCAGTATTTT.

This clone was detected only once. The chain employs TRBV7-6 and TRBJ1-3; a weak D match, TRBD1 (6 bases). Looked up from germline, CDR1 is SGHVS and CDR2 is FNYEAQ. V lost 5 bases, J lost 4 bases, and 12 bases lay in between. This CDR3 comprises 14 residues. The CDR3 loop is CASSEQGTGNTIYF. The CDR3 DNA follows: TGTGCCAGCAGCGAACAGGGAACGGGAAACACCATATATTTT.

The CDR3 loop reads CASSFDRHNEQFF. Here the CDR3 DNA reads TGTGCCAGCAGCTTTGACAGGCACAATGAGCAGTTCTTC. The chain is built from TRBV5-4 and TRBJ2-1; TRBD1 might be the D (6 bases). Trimming cost V 2 bases and J 5 bases, with 8 bases left between them. The CDR3 contains 13 residues. Germline CDR1 SGHNT, CDR2 YYREEE (reference sequence).

This clone is a singleton in its sample. The chain carries TRBV10-3 and TRBJ1-3; D is unresolved. The CDR3 is 14 amino acids. With 7 bases removed from V and 0 bases from J, the gap between germline ends came to 10 bases. Looked up from germline, CDR1 is ENHRY and CDR2 is SYGVKD. CDR3 amino acids: CAITTTGSGNTIYF. The DNA for the CDR3 is TGTGCCATCACCACGACGGGCTCTGGAAACACCATATATTTT.

The rearrangement uses TRBV27 and TRBJ2-3; D is unclear. CDR1 is MNHEY and CDR2 is SMNVEV in the germline V gene (reference sequence). The CDR3 is 15 amino acids. The germline V and J ends were trimmed by 2 bases and 10 bases, with 19 bases remaining between them. The DNA of the CDR3 is TGTGCCAGCAGTTTAGTAGTCCCGTACGGAGACCCGCAGTATTTT. Translated: CASSLVVPYGDPQYF.

V and J are TRBV29-1 and TRBJ2-5; D is perhaps TRBD2 (6 bases). The V gene's germline CDR1 is SQVTM and CDR2 ANQGSEA. The V and J ends lost 7 bases and 7 bases respectively, with 22 bases between them. This CDR3 region has 14 residues. CDR3 amino acids: CSARPDMRGGTQYF. In DNA, the CDR3 is TGCAGCGCCCGGCCTGACATGCGGGGTGGGACCCAGTACTTC.

This chain links TRBV27 with TRBJ2-2; no reliable D call. Trimming cost V 6 bases and J 4 bases, with 15 bases left between them. The CDR3 extends over 15 amino acids. The germline V gene encodes CDR1 MNHEY and CDR2 SMNVEV (reference sequence). CDR3 in amino acids: CASRYKERPTGELFF. For the CDR3, the DNA is TGTGCCAGCAGGTATAAGGAGAGGCCCACCGGGGAGCTGTTTTTT.

As to this clone: An end of the junction does not agree with germline; a read error may underlie this. V is TRBV6-5 and J is TRBJ2-3; D gene uncertain. The CDR3 extends over 14 amino acids. Germline lookup yields CDR1 MNHEY and CDR2 SVGAGI. CDR3 sequence: CASSYLLSRDTQYF. In nucleotides, the CDR3 is TGTGCCAGCAGTTACCTACTAAGCAGAGATACGCAGTATTTT.

V usage is TRBV6-5 and J usage is TRBJ2-1; 7 bases align to TRBD1. In germline, CDR1 is MNHEY, CDR2 SVGAGI. The CDR3 contains 13 residues. V lost 0 bases and J lost 11; bases outside the gene matches: 4. CDR3 loop: CASSYSPGQKQFF. CDR3 in DNA: TGTGCCAGCAGTTACTCACCGGGACAGAAGCAGTTCTTC.

The chain has TRBV7-2 and TRBJ2-3; a possible D gene is TRBD1 (5 bases). V was cut by 1 base and J by 8 bases, with 13 bases left in between. The CDR3 runs 14 residues. Germline-derived CDR1 and CDR2 are SGHTA and FQGNSA. The CDR3 DNA follows: TGTGCCAGCAGCTTAGGACATGACAGTTCTACGCAGTATTTT. Translating it yields CASSLGHDSSTQYF.

V usage is TRBV30 and J usage is TRBJ1-2; 8 bases match TRBD1. Germline V gene data show CDR1 as GTSNPN and CDR2 as SVGIG (reference sequence). The V and J ends lost 2 bases and 7 bases, in that order; junction bases with no gene match: 6. This CDR3 region has 13 residues. CDR3 loop: CAWSLDRGGGYTF. The CDR3 coding sequence is TGTGCCTGGAGTCTAGACAGGGGAGGTGGCTACACCTTC.

The rearrangement uses TRBV12-1 and TRBJ1-2. TRBV12-1 is a pseudogene segment. The CDR3 is 11 amino acids. The CDR3 protein is CASSLSLSYTF. The CDR3 DNA is TGTGCCAGCAGCCTTTCACTGAGCTACACCTTC.

This clone has a handful of counts. The chain couples TRBV7-2 to TRBJ2-3; D is possibly TRBD2 (6 bases). The germline V gene encodes CDR1 SGHTA and CDR2 FQGNSA. The CDR3 is 13 residues long. V lost 6 bases, J lost 6 bases, and 13 bases lay in between. The CDR3 region is CASSPGGGDTQYF. In DNA, the CDR3 is TGTGCCAGCAGTCCCGGGGGAGGCGATACGCAGTATTTT.

The J gene is TRBJ1-6, the V gene TRBV7-2, with TRBD1 matching 11 bases. The CDR3 has 16 amino acids. V lost 1 base to trimming and J lost 8 bases; unmatched junction nucleotides: 4. Per the germline V gene, CDR1 is SGHTA and CDR2 is FQGNSA. CDR3 loop: CASSLVGTGGYSPLHF. The CDR3 nucleotides are TGTGCCAGCAGCTTAGTCGGGACAGGGGGATATTCACCCCTCCACTTT. Using reference TRBV7-2 and TRBJ1-6 for the parts outside the CDR3, the full variable domain is GAGVSQSPSNKVTEKGKDVELRCDPISGHTALYWYRQSLGQGLEFLIYFQGNSAPDKSGLPSDRFSAERTGGSVSTLTIQRTQQEDSAVYLCASSLVGTGGYSPLHFGNGTRLTVT.